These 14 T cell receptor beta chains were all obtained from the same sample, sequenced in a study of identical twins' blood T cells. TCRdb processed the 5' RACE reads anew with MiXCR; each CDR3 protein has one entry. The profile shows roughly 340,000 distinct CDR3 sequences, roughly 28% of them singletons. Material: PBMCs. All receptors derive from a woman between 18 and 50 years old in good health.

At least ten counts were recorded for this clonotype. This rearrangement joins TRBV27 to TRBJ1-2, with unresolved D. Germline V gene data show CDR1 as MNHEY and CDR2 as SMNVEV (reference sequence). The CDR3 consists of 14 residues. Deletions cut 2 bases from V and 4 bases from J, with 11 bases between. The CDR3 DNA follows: TGTGCCAGCAGTTTACAGAGAGACGTCTATGGCTACACCTTC. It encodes CASSLQRDVYGYTF.

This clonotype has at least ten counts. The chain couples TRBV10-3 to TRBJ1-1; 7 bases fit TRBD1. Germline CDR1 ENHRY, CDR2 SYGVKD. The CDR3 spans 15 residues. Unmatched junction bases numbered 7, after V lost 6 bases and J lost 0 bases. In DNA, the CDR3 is TGTGCCATCAGAGGAGTACAGGGGATGAACACTGAAGCTTTCTTT. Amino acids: CAIRGVQGMNTEAFF.

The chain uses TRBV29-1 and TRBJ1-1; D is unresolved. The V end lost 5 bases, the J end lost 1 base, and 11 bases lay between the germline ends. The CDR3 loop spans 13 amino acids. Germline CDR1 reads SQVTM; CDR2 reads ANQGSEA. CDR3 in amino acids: CSVPHGKNTEAFF. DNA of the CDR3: TGCAGCGTTCCGCACGGGAAGAACACTGAAGCTTTCTTT.

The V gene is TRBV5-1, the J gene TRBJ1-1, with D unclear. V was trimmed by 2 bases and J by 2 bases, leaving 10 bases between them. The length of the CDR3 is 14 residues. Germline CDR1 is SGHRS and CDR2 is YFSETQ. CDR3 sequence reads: CASSFTSGNTEAFF. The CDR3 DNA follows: TGCGCCAGCAGCTTTACATCAGGAAACACTGAAGCTTTCTTT.

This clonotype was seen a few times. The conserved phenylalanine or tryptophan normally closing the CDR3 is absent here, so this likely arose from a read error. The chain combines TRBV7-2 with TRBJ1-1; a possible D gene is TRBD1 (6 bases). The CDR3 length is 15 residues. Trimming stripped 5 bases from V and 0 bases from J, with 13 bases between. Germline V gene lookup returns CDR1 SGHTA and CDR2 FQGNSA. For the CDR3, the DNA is TGTGCCAGCAGCATAACCGGGACATTGAACACTGAAGCTTTCCTT. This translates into CASSITGTLNTEAFL.

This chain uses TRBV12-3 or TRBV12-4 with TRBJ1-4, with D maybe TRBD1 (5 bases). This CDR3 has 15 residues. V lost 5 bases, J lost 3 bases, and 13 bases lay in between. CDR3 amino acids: CASSEMGRPNEKLFF. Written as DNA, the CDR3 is TGTGCCAGCAGTGAGATGGGACGGCCTAATGAAAAACTGTTTTTT.

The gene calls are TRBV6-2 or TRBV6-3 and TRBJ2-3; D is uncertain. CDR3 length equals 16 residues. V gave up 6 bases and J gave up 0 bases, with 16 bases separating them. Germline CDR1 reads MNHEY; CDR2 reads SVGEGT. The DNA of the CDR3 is TGTGCCAGCAGCCGCCCCCTAAGAGGAAGCACAGATACGCAGTATTTT. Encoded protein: CASSRPLRGSTDTQYF.

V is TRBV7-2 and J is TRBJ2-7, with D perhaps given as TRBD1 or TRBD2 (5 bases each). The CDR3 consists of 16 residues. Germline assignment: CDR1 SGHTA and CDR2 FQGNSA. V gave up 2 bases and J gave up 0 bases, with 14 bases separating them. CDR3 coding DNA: TGTGCCAGCAGCTTATCCGGGGCCCTGAGCTCCTACGAGCAGTACTTC. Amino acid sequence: CASSLSGALSSYEQYF.

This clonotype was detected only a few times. The CDR3 DNA sequence: TGTGCCAGCAGCCAATCCAGGGCTTGGACTGGAAACACCATATATTTT. It translates to CASSQSRAWTGNTIYF. V and J are TRBV7-2 and TRBJ1-3; possible D gene TRBD1, 5 bases. V shed 5 bases and J shed 2 bases, with 16 bases lying between them. The CDR3 sequence is 16 residues long. From germline, CDR1 is SGHTA and CDR2 FQGNSA.

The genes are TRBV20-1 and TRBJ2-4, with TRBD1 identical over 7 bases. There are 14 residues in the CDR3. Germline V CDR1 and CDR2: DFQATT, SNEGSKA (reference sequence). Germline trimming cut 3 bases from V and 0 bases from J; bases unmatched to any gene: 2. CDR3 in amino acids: CSASGQVAKNIQYF. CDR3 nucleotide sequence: TGCAGTGCTAGTGGACAGGTAGCCAAAAACATTCAGTACTTC.

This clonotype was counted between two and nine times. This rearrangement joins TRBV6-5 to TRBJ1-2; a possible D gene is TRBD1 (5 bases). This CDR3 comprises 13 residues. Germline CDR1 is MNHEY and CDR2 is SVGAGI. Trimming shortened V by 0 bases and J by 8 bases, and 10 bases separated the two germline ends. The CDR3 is CASSYSGDQGYTF. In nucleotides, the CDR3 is TGTGCCAGCAGTTACTCGGGGGATCAGGGCTACACCTTC.

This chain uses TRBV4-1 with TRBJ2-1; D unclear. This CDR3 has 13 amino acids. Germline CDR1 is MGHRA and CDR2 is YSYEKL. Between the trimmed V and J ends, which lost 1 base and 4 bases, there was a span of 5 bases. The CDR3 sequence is CASSQGYYNEQFF. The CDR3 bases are TGCGCCAGCAGCCAAGGCTATTACAATGAGCAGTTCTTC.

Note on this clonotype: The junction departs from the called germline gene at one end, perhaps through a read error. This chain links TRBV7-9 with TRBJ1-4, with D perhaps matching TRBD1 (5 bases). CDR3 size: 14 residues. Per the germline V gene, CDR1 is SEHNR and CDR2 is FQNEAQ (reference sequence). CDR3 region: CACSLGTIYEKLFF. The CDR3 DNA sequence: TGTGCCTGCAGCTTGGGGACGATTTATGAAAAACTGTTTTTT.

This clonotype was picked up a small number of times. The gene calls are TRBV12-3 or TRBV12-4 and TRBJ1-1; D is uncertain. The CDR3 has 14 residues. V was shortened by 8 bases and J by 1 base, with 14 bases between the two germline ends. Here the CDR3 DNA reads TGTGCCAGCGCGGTCCGACCGCCGAACACTGAAGCTTTCTTT. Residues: CASAVRPPNTEAFF.